This entry is about one T cell receptor beta chain. This sample is drawn from a study of CD8+ T cells in alopecia areata. Study context: Dosing spanned 6 to 18 months on tofacitinib, then 6 months off drug.

cDNA prepared by RNA extraction and subsequent reverse transcription served as the template for sequencing. Assay used: immunoSEQ multiplex PCR; TCRdb lists only in-frame clones, some missing. The sample lists 170,000 or so clones, 59% occurring once. There are 14 residues in the CDR3. With 1 base removed from V and 4 bases from J, the gap between germline ends came to 11 bases. Germline values: CDR1 SGHTA, CDR2 FQGNSA. The origin of this receptor is a human donor with alopecia areata. The J gene is TRBJ2-7, the V gene TRBV7-2, with no clear D. Sequenced material: CD4+ T cells sorted from blood, taken at week 0. The CDR3 sequence is CASSLELLLYEQYF. In DNA form, the CDR3 reads TGTGCCAGCAGCTTAGAGTTGTTATTGTACGAGCAGTACTTC.